The present entry profiles one T cell receptor beta chain with its context. Treatment defined: 15 to 20 received Ad26.COV2.S at low or high dose, single or two shots; several received placebo; per-sample allocation not given. The samples date from day 63 after the first vaccine or placebo injection. The ends were cut back, 3 bases at V and 1 base at J, with 18 bases in the middle. The CDR3 loop spans 17 amino acids. Looked up from germline, CDR1 is SGHTA and CDR2 is FQGNSA. This entry belongs to a study of Ad26.COV2.S vaccination and SARS-CoV-2 variants. The data were produced by immunoSEQ multiplex PCR, yet TCRdb's version contains in-frame clones alone and is incomplete. This table has 450,000 to 550,000 clones, about nine tenths appearing once.

The specimen comprised peripheral blood, sampled in a trial of Ad26.COV2.S vaccine versus placebo. The clonotype originates from a person between 18 and 65 years old who received the Ad26.COV2.S COVID-19 vaccine or a placebo. V is TRBV7-2 and J is TRBJ1-1; D remains unclear. The CDR3 here is CASSLPFMLSGNTEAFF. For the CDR3, the DNA is TGTGCCAGCAGCTTGCCCTTCATGTTGTCAGGGAACACTGAAGCTTTCTTT.